This paragraph reports one T cell receptor beta chain. Residents of approximately 25 US areas, aged about 18 to 100 years, made up the participants. The germline V gene encodes CDR1 SGHRS and CDR2 YFSETQ. The CDR3 has 16 amino acids. With V trimmed by 2 bases and J by 4 bases, 6 bases remained unmatched. The sample belongs to a study of blood T cell repertoires in COVID-19. Some clones are missing from TCRdb's copy, which holds only in-frame ones; the method was immunoSEQ multiplex PCR. The repertoire includes 180,000 or so clones, about 90% of them detected once, and around 1.2% sits in the top ten. This TCR came from a human donor with acute COVID-19. The donor label of this sample is uncertain. V gene TRBV5-1 combines with J gene TRBJ2-1; TRBD2 agrees at 10 bases. The source material was PBMCs or T cells enriched from blood (not recorded which). CDR3 DNA sequence: TGCGCCAGCAGCTTTAGCGGGGGGCCGGCTTACAATGAGCAGTTCTTC. This encodes CASSFSGGPAYNEQFF.